Listed below are T cell receptor beta chains from one sample, sequenced in a study of control samples from healthy donors and cancer patients. The assay was immunoSEQ multiplex PCR, and TCRdb's table has in-frame clones only and misses some. Of under 150,000 clones in the sample, roughly 91% were seen once. Sequenced material: blood. The receptors shown here come from a man in his forties or fifties in good health. CDR3s include the opening cysteine and the closing phenylalanine or tryptophan. Fields, in order: D gene, clone size, J gene, V gene, CDR3 DNA, CDR3 protein. The D gene is left open where the match is weak. A row's size may be missing; if present it is once, few, many or a size class.

NA | NA | TRBJ1-2 | TRBV19 | TGTGCCAGTAGGGGTACACCGGGACGGAACTATGGCTACACCTTC | CASRGTPGRNYGYTF
TRBD1 | NA | TRBJ2-7 | TRBV4-3 | TGCGCCAGCAGCCAAGATAGCCAGGGGGCCTACGAGCAGTACTTC | CASSQDSQGAYEQYF
NA | NA | TRBJ1-4 | TRBV5-1 | TGCGCCAGCAGCCCGGACACCCAAGGCGAAAAACTGTTTTTT | CASSPDTQGEKLFF
NA | once | TRBJ2-5 | TRBV4-1 | TGCGCCAGCAGCCAGACCGGGACTCGAGAGACCCAGTACTTC | CASSQTGTRETQYF
TRBD1 | NA | TRBJ2-7 | TRBV7-2 | TGTGCCAGCAGCCCGGACAGGGGATCGTTTGAGCAGTACTTC | CASSPDRGSFEQYF
NA | NA | TRBJ2-1 | TRBV24-1 | TGTGCCACCAGTGCCGGGCACTGGGCAGTGAATGAGCAGTTCTTC | CATSAGHWAVNEQFF
NA | NA | TRBJ1-1 | TRBV6-2/TRBV6-3 | TGTGCCAGCAGTAGGTTTTACCCGGACACTGAAGCTTTCTTT | CASSRFYPDTEAFF
TRBD2 | NA | TRBJ2-3 | TRBV29-1 | TGCAGCGGCCAGCGGGGGGCCATGGATACGCAGTATTTT | CSGQRGAMDTQYF
NA | NA | TRBJ2-7 | TRBV12-3/TRBV12-4 | TGTGCCAGCAGTTTTAAAACTACCTACGAGCAGTACTTC | CASSFKTTYEQYF
NA | NA | TRBJ1-1 | TRBV25-1 | TGTGCCAGCAGTGAAGAAGGGGTCGATCAAGGAGCTTTCTTT | CASSEEGVDQGAFF
TRBD1 | NA | TRBJ1-1 | TRBV23-1 | TGCGCCAGCAGGCGCAGCGGGACAGTGAACACTGAAGCTTTCTTT | CASRRSGTVNTEAFF
NA | NA | TRBJ1-2 | TRBV19 | TGTGCCAGTAGTATGGCTACAGGGACTAGGGATGGCTACACCTTC | CASSMATGTRDGYTF
NA | NA | TRBJ1-5 | TRBV30 | TGTGCCTGGACTGGGGGGGAGTCCCTCAATCAGCCCCAGCATTTT | CAWTGGESLNQPQHF
NA | once | TRBJ2-2 | TRBV21-1 | TGTGCCAGCACACCCGGGACTAGCGGGCCGAAGAACACCGGGGAGCTGTTTTTT | CASTPGTSGPKNTGELFF
NA | NA | TRBJ1-3 | TRBV7-9 | TGTGCCAGCAGCTCGGACAAGACAGGCTACAGTCGAAACACCATATATTTT | CASSSDKTGYSRNTIYF
NA | NA | TRBJ1-1 | TRBV15 | TGTGCCACCGCCCGGGAACGACAGCTGAACACTGAAGCTTTCTTT | CATARERQLNTEAFF
TRBD2 | NA | TRBJ2-5 | TRBV5-4 | TGTGCCAGCAGCCCCGGGACTAGCGGAGGACAAGAGACCCAGTACTTC | CASSPGTSGGQETQYF
NA | NA | TRBJ1-3 | TRBV6-1 | TGTGCCAGCAGTGAATCCCCAGTCGTCTCTGGAAACACCATATATTTT | CASSESPVVSGNTIYF
NA | NA | TRBJ2-1 | TRBV30 | TGTGCCTGGAGTGTAACGAAATACAATGAGCAGTTCTTC | CAWSVTKYNEQFF
NA | NA | TRBJ1-1 | TRBV9 | TGTGCCAGCAGCGTAGAAGGGGGGGCGGGCACTGAAGCTTTCTTT | CASSVEGGAGTEAFF
NA | NA | TRBJ1-2 | TRBV3-1/TRBV3-2 | TGTGCCAGCAGCCAAAGAAGACTGGGATCCCCATACTTC | CASSQRRLGSPYF
TRBD2 | NA | TRBJ2-1 | TRBV6-6 | TGTGCCAGCAGTCCCTCGACTAGCGGGGGGGCCAAGGGTGAGCAGTTCTTC | CASSPSTSGGAKGEQFF
NA | NA | TRBJ1-2 | TRBV29-1 | TGCAGCGTTGCGGGGACGGCCGGCTATGGCTACACCTTC | CSVAGTAGYGYTF
NA | NA | TRBJ1-1 | TRBV11-3 | TGTGCCAGCAGCTTCTCGGCTCTGGGGACTGAAGCTTTCTTT | CASSFSALGTEAFF
NA | NA | TRBJ1-2 | TRBV12-3/TRBV12-4 | TGTGCCAGCAGCCTAGGACAGCTCTATGGCTACACCTTC | CASSLGQLYGYTF